The 29 T cell receptor beta chains listed next were all sequenced from one sample in a study of graft-versus-host responses after intestinal transplantation. Sequencing was performed with immunoSEQ multiplex PCR; in TCRdb, only in-frame clones are kept and a portion is missing. This table has tens of thousands of clones, 93% appearing once. For these receptors, no antigen is known. Sample: unstimulated CD8+ T cells sorted from spleen or lymph node cells, taken before intestinal transplant. Every receptor here comes from a human donor who received an intestinal transplant.

A single count supports this clone. The genes are TRBV27 and TRBJ2-7; D is unresolved. Trimming shortened V by 2 bases and J by 4 bases, and 15 bases separated the two germline ends. The CDR3 sequence is 15 residues long. Looked up from germline, CDR1 is MNHEY and CDR2 is SMNVEV (reference sequence). This CDR3 reads CASSLTGGMVYEQYF. CDR3 in DNA: TGTGCCAGCAGTTTAACCGGTGGTATGGTATACGAGCAGTACTTC.

V usage is TRBV5-1 and J usage is TRBJ2-6, with D unresolved. The CDR3 has 13 amino acids. The germline CDR1 and CDR2 sequences are SGHRS and YFSETQ. The germline V and J ends were trimmed by 0 bases and 6 bases, with 4 bases remaining between them. The CDR3 reads CASSLASANVLTF. The DNA for the CDR3 is TGCGCCAGCAGCTTGGCCTCGGCCAACGTCCTGACTTTC.

The rearrangement uses TRBV27 and TRBJ2-7; 8 nucleotides line up with TRBD2. Germline CDR1 and CDR2: MNHEY and SMNVEV (reference sequence). This CDR3 has 15 amino acids. After removal of 5 bases from V and 3 bases from J, the junction contained 9 bases not matched to a gene. The CDR3 sequence is CASSASGGAGYEQYF. The CDR3 coding sequence is TGTGCCAGCAGTGCTTCCGGGGGGGCCGGCTACGAGCAGTACTTC.

This clone was seen a single time. V usage is TRBV19 and J usage is TRBJ2-1; a possible D gene is TRBD2 (6 bases). From germline, CDR1 is LNHDA and CDR2 SQIVND (reference sequence). The CDR3 loop spans 14 amino acids. V was shortened by 5 bases and J by 0 bases, with 8 bases between the two germline ends. CDR3 DNA: TGTGCCAGTAGTGTCGGGAGCTCCTACAATGAGCAGTTCTTC. Protein: CASSVGSSYNEQFF.

The chain links TRBV30 to TRBJ1-6; 8 nucleotides match TRBD1. J was trimmed by 8 bases and V by 2 bases; bases with no gene match: 5. The CDR3 consists of 14 residues. The V gene's germline CDR1 is GTSNPN and CDR2 SVGIG (reference sequence). CDR3 DNA: TGTGCCTGGAGTCGGACAGGGACTGATTCACCCCTCCACTTT. Amino acid sequence: CAWSRTGTDSPLHF.

The chain uses TRBV5-1 and TRBJ2-1, with D possibly matching TRBD2 (6 bases). The CDR3 contains 18 residues. V was trimmed by 4 bases and J by 4 bases, leaving 24 bases between them. Germline V gene lookup returns CDR1 SGHRS and CDR2 YFSETQ. This CDR3 reads CASSLQRVRHGAYNEQFF. The CDR3 DNA sequence: TGCGCCAGCAGCCTTCAGCGGGTGAGACATGGGGCGTACAATGAGCAGTTCTTC.

The rearrangement joins TRBV7-9 to TRBJ1-1; D is ambiguous. Germline V gives CDR1 SEHNR, CDR2 FQNEAQ (reference sequence). With 7 bases removed from V and 6 bases from J, the gap between germline ends came to 9 bases. This CDR3 region has 11 residues. This CDR3 reads CASTRSPEAFF. DNA of the CDR3: TGTGCCAGCACCCGGAGCCCTGAAGCTTTCTTT.

This clone was detected once. V usage is TRBV4-3 and J usage is TRBJ2-1, with a tentative D call TRBD2 (6 bases). The CDR3 is made up of 15 amino acids. In germline, CDR1 is LGHNA, CDR2 YSLEER. Trimming took 3 bases from V and 4 from J, leaving 13 bases between them. For the CDR3, the DNA is TGCGCCAGCAGCCAGGAGCGGGTCCTTTACAATGAGCAGTTCTTC. It encodes CASSQERVLYNEQFF.

The chain links TRBV7-9 to TRBJ1-5, with 9 bases lining up with TRBD1. CDR3 length equals 19 residues. V lost 6 bases to trimming and J lost 0 bases; unmatched junction nucleotides: 15. Germline CDR1 reads SEHNR; CDR2 reads FQNEAQ (reference sequence). Written as DNA, the CDR3 is TGTGCCAGCAGACCCTTCTTGGACAGGGGAAGGGTTAGCAATCAGCCCCAGCATTTT. Amino acid sequence: CASRPFLDRGRVSNQPQHF. Drawing the rest from reference TRBV7-9 and TRBJ1-5, the complete variable domain is DTGVSQNPRHKITKRGQNVTFRCDPISEHNRLYWYRQTLGQGPEFLTYFQNEAQLEKSRLLSDRFSAERPKGSFSTLEIQRTEQGDSAMYLCASRPFLDRGRVSNQPQHFGDGTRLSIL.

The rearrangement uses TRBV28 and TRBJ1-2; no clear D. The CDR3 is made up of 14 amino acids. V lost 4 bases and J 5 bases, leaving 14 bases between the germline ends. From germline, CDR1 is MDHEN and CDR2 SYDVKM. CDR3 protein: CASSSLQLKYGYTF. The CDR3 DNA sequence: TGTGCCAGCAGTTCCTTACAGCTAAAATATGGCTACACCTTC.

CDR3 loop: CASSLAGQGQETQYF. CDR3 sequence (DNA): TGCGCCAGCAGCTTGGCCGGGCAGGGGCAAGAGACCCAGTACTTC. The chain is built from TRBV5-1 and TRBJ2-5; a weak D match, TRBD1 (6 bases). The CDR3 loop spans 15 amino acids. V lost 0 bases to trimming and J lost 2 bases, with 11 bases between them. The germline gives CDR1 SGHRS, CDR2 YFSETQ.

This chain uses TRBV6-5 with TRBJ2-7; D is ambiguous. Trimming pared 7 bases from V and 2 bases from J, leaving 6 bases between. The CDR3 extends over 11 amino acids. The germline CDR1 and CDR2 sequences are MNHEY and SVGAGI. CDR3 sequence (DNA): TGTGCCAGCACCTATGCCTACGAGCAGTACTTC. It yields the protein CASTYAYEQYF.

This clone was recorded only once. The chain couples TRBV4-3 to TRBJ2-1; TRBD2 matches at 8 bases. Trimming cost V 4 bases and J 0 bases; bases outside gene matches: 14. The germline CDR1 and CDR2 sequences are LGHNA and YSLEER. This CDR3 has 19 residues. The CDR3, as DNA: TGCGCCAGCAGCCCTCGGGGTAGCGGGGCCGAGATCTCCTACAATGAGCAGTTCTTC. Translation gives CASSPRGSGAEISYNEQFF.

CDR3 in DNA: TGTGCCAGTAGTATCCATCACGGGGGGGTCTACAATGAGCAGTTCTTC. Its translation: CASSIHHGGVYNEQFF. The chain is built from TRBV19 and TRBJ2-1; 8 bases map to TRBD2. Germline V gives CDR1 LNHDA, CDR2 SQIVND (reference sequence). The CDR3 length is 16 residues. The J segment lost 3 bases and the V segment lost 3 bases, leaving 7 bases of the junction unmatched.

The V and J genes are TRBV10-1 and TRBJ2-7, with D perhaps matching TRBD1 (5 bases). The V end lost 5 bases, the J end lost 0 bases, and 8 bases lay between the germline ends. Germline CDR1 and CDR2: WNHNN and SYGVQD (reference sequence). The CDR3 is 13 amino acids. CDR3 bases: TGCGCCAGCAGTCCGACAGCCTCCTACGAGCAGTACTTC. Translating it yields CASSPTASYEQYF.

The chain couples TRBV7-9 to TRBJ1-1, with D tentatively TRBD1 (5 bases). V lost 1 base to trimming and J lost 2 bases, with 8 bases between them. Germline V gene lookup returns CDR1 SEHNR and CDR2 FQNEAQ (reference sequence). The CDR3 consists of 14 residues. CDR3 nucleotide sequence: TGTGCCAGCAGCTTAGGGGGCTCCAACACTGAAGCTTTCTTT. Protein product: CASSLGGSNTEAFF.

This clone occurred once. This sequence joins TRBV19 and TRBJ1-1; TRBD1 agrees at 10 bases. V was pared by 7 bases and J by 7 bases, with 9 bases of the junction left unmatched. Germline CDR1 is LNHDA and CDR2 is SQIVND (reference sequence). The CDR3 sequence is 14 residues long. CDR3 residues: CASTSTGGAYEAFF. CDR3 nucleotides: TGTGCCAGTACCTCGACAGGGGGCGCGTATGAAGCTTTCTTT.

This CDR3 is CASSLGAGTVGTDTQYF. DNA of the CDR3: TGTGCCAGCAGCTTAGGGGCCGGGACAGTCGGAACAGATACGCAGTATTTT. The chain has TRBV7-9 and TRBJ2-3, with 7 bases that match TRBD1. The CDR3 loop spans 17 amino acids. Losses at the gene ends were 1 base for V and 3 bases for J; bases not matched to a gene: 10. The germline V gene has CDR1 SEHNR and CDR2 FQNEAQ (reference sequence).

The chain links TRBV15 to TRBJ1-1; 8 bases are a match to TRBD1. Germline CDR1 LNHNV, CDR2 YYDKDF (reference sequence). This CDR3 contains 15 residues. Germline trimming cut 3 bases from V and 3 bases from J; bases unmatched to any gene: 6. The CDR3 is CATSSDRGGYTEAFF. CDR3 nucleotide sequence: TGTGCCACCAGCAGTGACAGGGGAGGGTACACTGAAGCTTTCTTT.

The V call is TRBV9, the J call TRBJ2-2; D gene uncertain. CDR1 and CDR2 (germline): SGDLS, YYNGEE. With 0 bases removed from V and 4 bases from J, the gap between germline ends came to 7 bases. This CDR3 has 14 residues. Written as DNA, the CDR3 is TGTGCCAGCAGCGTAGCAACGGGCACCGGGGAGCTGTTTTTT. Protein product: CASSVATGTGELFF.

The chain joins TRBV7-9 to TRBJ2-7, with 7 bases identical to TRBD1. This CDR3 is built from 13 residues. Germline V lookup: CDR1 SEHNR, CDR2 FQNEAQ (reference sequence). The V and J ends lost 5 bases and 2 bases, in that order; junction bases with no gene match: 3. The chain's CDR3 is CASSRQGTYEQYF. The DNA of the CDR3 is TGTGCCAGCAGCCGACAGGGAACCTACGAGCAGTACTTC. The full variable domain, with the rest looked up from reference TRBV7-9 and TRBJ2-7, is DTGVSQNPRHKITKRGQNVTFRCDPISEHNRLYWYRQTLGQGPEFLTYFQNEAQLEKSRLLSDRFSAERPKGSFSTLEIQRTEQGDSAMYLCASSRQGTYEQYFGPGTRLTVT.

The chain recombines TRBV4-3 with TRBJ2-7; maybe TRBD2 (6 bases). The CDR3 spans 14 residues. Germline CDR1 and CDR2: LGHNA and YSLEER. Trimming stripped 0 bases from V and 6 bases from J, with 12 bases between. The CDR3 loop reads CASSQDTGVSEQYF. In DNA, the CDR3 is TGCGCCAGCAGCCAAGATACGGGGGTTTCCGAGCAGTACTTC.

The J gene is TRBJ2-1, the V gene TRBV4-1; TRBD1 agrees at 9 bases. Losses at the gene ends were 3 bases for V and 6 bases for J; bases not matched to a gene: 6. This CDR3 comprises 15 residues. The germline gives CDR1 MGHRA, CDR2 YSYEKL. The CDR3 nucleotides are TGCGCCAGCAGCCAGGGACAGGGTTTTACCAATGAGCAGTTCTTC. It specifies CASSQGQGFTNEQFF.

This clone was detected only once. J is TRBJ1-1 and V is TRBV11-2; D not certain. The length of the CDR3 is 18 residues. Germline-derived CDR1 and CDR2 are SGHAT and FQNNGV. V lost 5 bases and J lost 3, with 25 bases in between. The CDR3 reads CASSGFPTNVGGDTEAFF. In DNA, the CDR3 is TGTGCCAGCAGCGGTTTTCCGACGAACGTGGGAGGCGACACTGAAGCTTTCTTT.

The chain joins TRBV9 to TRBJ1-2; 9 nucleotides align to TRBD1. After removal of 4 bases from V and 6 bases from J, the junction contained 13 bases not matched to a gene. CDR3 length: 16 amino acids. Germline values: CDR1 SGDLS, CDR2 YYNGEE. The DNA of the CDR3 is TGTGCCAGCAGCCCCCTAACCGCGACAGGGGGAAATGGCTACACCTTC. Its protein is CASSPLTATGGNGYTF.

For this clone: The germline gene is not matched at one end of the junction; a read error may be the cause. The genes are TRBV13 and TRBJ1-2, with a possible D match to TRBD1 (5 bases). The germline V gene has CDR1 PRHDT and CDR2 FYEKMQ (reference sequence). The CDR3 totals 14 residues. CDR3 nucleotide sequence: TGTGCCAGCAGCGAAACCCAGGGTACCTATGGCTATACCTTC. It encodes CASSETQGTYGYTF.

This chain links TRBV9 with TRBJ1-6; D perhaps matches TRBD1 (5 bases). Germline-derived CDR1 and CDR2 are SGDLS and YYNGEE. Trimming removed 4 bases from V and 0 bases from J, with 8 bases in between. The CDR3 runs to 15 residues. The CDR3 reads CASSPTASYNSPLHF. CDR3 bases: TGTGCCAGCAGCCCGACAGCCTCCTATAATTCACCCCTCCACTTT.

The V call is TRBV7-9, the J call TRBJ2-1; 10 nucleotides line up with TRBD1. Germline CDR1 is SEHNR and CDR2 is FQNEAQ (reference sequence). Germline trimming cut 4 bases from V and 7 bases from J; bases unmatched to any gene: 13. The CDR3 has 17 residues. CDR3 protein: CASSSQSGTGVWNEQFF. The CDR3 coding sequence is TGTGCCAGCAGCTCTCAATCCGGGACAGGGGTATGGAATGAGCAGTTCTTC.

The rearrangement joins TRBV11-2 to TRBJ2-7, with D unclear. Germline V gene data show CDR1 as SGHAT and CDR2 as FQNNGV. The V end lost 1 base, the J end lost 2 bases, and 6 bases lay between the germline ends. The CDR3 consists of 13 residues. CDR3 nucleotides: TGTGCCAGCAGCTTAGGGGCAGCCTACGAGCAGTACTTC. It translates to CASSLGAAYEQYF.